The clone carrying this T cell receptor beta chain was seen a single time. The data stem from a study of blood T cell repertoires in COVID-19. Looking at the study overall: Samples taken during acute and convalescent COVID-19 were collected in the United States, Italy and Spain. The analysed material was cDNA or gDNA that came from T cells, B-cell-depleted T cells, or PBMCs.

Per the germline V gene, CDR1 is SGHRS and CDR2 is YFSETQ. This CDR3 region has 14 residues. V dropped 0 bases and J dropped 4 bases, with 10 bases sitting between them. Method: immunoSEQ multiplex PCR; TCRdb's copy keeps in-frame clones and lacks some. In the table there are around 57,000 clones, roughly nine tenths of which are singletons. While infection was still active, Seattle patients were enrolled and then followed longitudinally. The chain carries TRBV5-1 and TRBJ1-2, with D possibly TRBD1 on 5 matching bases. This sequence was found in a woman of 80 years or more with COVID-19, enrolled during active disease. What was sequenced was peripheral blood. CDR3: CASSLAHGGYGYTF. DNA of the CDR3: TGCGCCAGCAGCTTGGCTCACGGGGGCTATGGCTACACCTTC.